Below, one TCR beta chain is given with its context. Its matching antigen is unknown. This sample stems from a study of CXCR3-negative and CXCR3-positive naive CD8 T cells. All TRB cDNA libraries came from 5' RACE performed with UMI labels. Using the 5' RACE reads, TCRdb records one entry per CDR3 protein without DNA. This table holds nearly 45,000 distinct CDR3 sequences. This CDR3 is 15 amino acids long. CDR1 is MNHEY and CDR2 is SVGAGI in the germline V gene. Study-level findings and limits: Naive subsets showed comparable surface CD5, and TCR interaction strength was also inferred from TRB CDR3 physicochemistry.

V gene TRBV6-5 combines with J gene TRBJ1-1; TCRdb's D gene call, TRBD1, goes unchecked for lack of DNA. The TCR was taken from a human donor in good health. Some clones in this sample may be carry-over from other donors' samples. The sample consisted of memory CD8+ T cells from blood. The CDR3 is CASSFGTGLSTEAFF.